This TCR beta chain stems from a study of blood T cell repertoires in COVID-19. Study details: From the United States, Italy and Spain came samples of acute and convalescent COVID-19. Nucleic acid was either cDNA or gDNA, and it came from T cells, B-cell-depleted T cells, or PBMCs.

Source study methods: By means of reference gene primer amplification, nucleated cell counts were estimated. Only in-frame clones appear in the TCRdb table, and some are missing; sequencing was by immunoSEQ multiplex PCR. V and J calls and clone size are copied from that table; D and trimming were computed from the DNA. In the table there are under 300,000 clones, 65% to 90% of which are singletons. Germline lookup yields CDR1 MGHDK and CDR2 SYGVNS. After removal of 0 bases from V and 7 bases from J, the junction contained 4 bases not matched to a gene. The CDR3 has 14 amino acids. Sequenced: peripheral blood. The clonotype originates from a man aged 35 to 55 who had recovered from COVID-19. The chain has TRBV25-1 and TRBJ2-3; 7 bases fit TRBD1. The CDR3 is CASSEYGDSNTQYF. Written as DNA, the CDR3 is TGTGCCAGCAGTGAATACGGGGACAGTAATACGCAGTATTTT.